This T cell receptor beta chain was captured in a study of immune evolution from preneoplasia to lung adenocarcinoma. Broader study findings: From normal lung to invasive adenocarcinoma, top clone frequencies appeared to decrease. Later-stage lesions appeared to have more T cells, more diversity, less clonality. Compared with EGFR-mutant or double wild-type lesions, KRAS-mutant nodules were more clonal.

Profiling relied on immunoSEQ multiplex PCR, and the TCRdb table lists in-frame clones only, not all of them. There are just over 14,000 clones in the sample; approximately 77% occur only once, and about 2.7% lies in the top ten. This clone was recorded only once. What it binds is unknown. Macro-dissection enriched premalignant or tumor cells before nucleic acid extraction. This receptor was identified in a person aged 55-79 years with lung adenocarcinoma. Sequencing was performed on FFPE minimally invasive lung adenocarcinoma tissue.

The CDR3 nucleotides are TGTGCCAGCAGCCTATTAACCGGGAGGGTGGGGGAGACCCAGTACTTC. Translating it yields CASSLLTGRVGETQYF. The chain is built from TRBV5-6 and TRBJ2-5; 8 nucleotides line up with TRBD2. Per germline, CDR1 SGHDT and CDR2 YYEEEE. CDR3 length: 16 amino acids. The V and J ends lost 4 bases and 5 bases, in that order; junction bases with no gene match: 13.